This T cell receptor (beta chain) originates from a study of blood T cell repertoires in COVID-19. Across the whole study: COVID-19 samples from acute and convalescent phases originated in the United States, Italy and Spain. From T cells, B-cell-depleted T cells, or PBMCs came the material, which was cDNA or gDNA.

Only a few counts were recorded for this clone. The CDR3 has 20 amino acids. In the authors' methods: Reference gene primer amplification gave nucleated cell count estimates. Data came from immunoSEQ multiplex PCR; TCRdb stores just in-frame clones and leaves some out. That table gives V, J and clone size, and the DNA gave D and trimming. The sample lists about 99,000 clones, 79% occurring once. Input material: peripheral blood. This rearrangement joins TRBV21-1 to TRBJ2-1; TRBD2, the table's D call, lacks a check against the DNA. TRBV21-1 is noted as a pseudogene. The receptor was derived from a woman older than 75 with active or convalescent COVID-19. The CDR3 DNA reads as TGTGCCAGCAGCAAGTGCGTTCCTAGATCTTTTCTGGTCTTGATTCTCGAGCAGTTCTTC. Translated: CASSKCVPRSFLVLILEQFF.